This T cell receptor (beta chain) was recovered during a study of T cells in Graves' hyperthyroidism and ophthalmopathy. General study results and limits: Most expanded thyroid clonotypes above 0.001 recurred in blood.

This clonotype appeared many times. Its antigen is unidentified. Researchers took RNA transcripts and amplified the TCR beta CDR3 regions from them. A set of HTBI primers served as the primers for a first-round RT-PCR of the TCR CDR3. TCRdb passed the multiplex PCR reads through MiXCR, listing each CDR3 protein once. The sample lists 300,000 to 450,000 distinct CDR3 sequences; 15% were seen once. The V end lost 0 bases, the J end lost 0 bases, and 3 bases lay between the germline ends. Germline V lookup: CDR1 KGHSH, CDR2 LQKENI. The CDR3 loop spans 15 amino acids. Sequencing was carried out using blood. The chain couples TRBV18 to TRBJ2-6; D gene uncertain. The sequence came from a woman aged 25-40 years with Graves' hyperthyroidism. The CDR3 nucleotides are TGTGCCAGCTCACCACCACGCTCTGGGGCCAACGTCCTGACTTTC. It encodes CASSPPRSGANVLTF.